The clone carrying this TCR beta chain has only one observation. The sample comes from a study of OX40 agonist ivuxolimab in advanced cancers. Repertoires were generated with immunoSEQ multiplex PCR, while TCRdb's copy carries only in-frame clones and drops some. The sample has some 73,000 clones, about 87% seen once. The material sequenced was CD4+ or CD8+ T cells sorted from blood, taken in a trial of the OX40 agonist ivuxolimab. This receptor was obtained from an adult with an advanced solid tumor such as melanoma, head and neck, liver or kidney cancer.

In nucleotides, the CDR3 is TGTGCCTGGAGTGCCGGGACAGGGTTGGAGACCCAGTACTTC. It yields the protein CAWSAGTGLETQYF. The genes are TRBV30 and TRBJ2-5, with 9 bases aligning to TRBD1. The CDR3 loop spans 14 amino acids. Germline V gene data show CDR1 as GTSNPN and CDR2 as SVGIG (reference sequence). The V gene end was trimmed by 1 base and the J gene end by 5 bases; junction bases not matched to a gene: 5.